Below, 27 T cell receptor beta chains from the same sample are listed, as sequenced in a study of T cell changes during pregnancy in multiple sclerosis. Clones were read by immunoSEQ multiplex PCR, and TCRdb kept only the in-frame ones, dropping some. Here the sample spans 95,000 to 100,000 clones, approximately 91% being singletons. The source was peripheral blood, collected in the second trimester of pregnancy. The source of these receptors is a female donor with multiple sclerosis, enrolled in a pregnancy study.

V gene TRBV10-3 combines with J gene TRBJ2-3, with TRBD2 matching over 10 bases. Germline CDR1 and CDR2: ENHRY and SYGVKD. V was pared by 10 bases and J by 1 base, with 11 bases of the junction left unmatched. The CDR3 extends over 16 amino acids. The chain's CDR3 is CATSGTSDAGTDTQYF. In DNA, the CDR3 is TGTGCCACTTCCGGGACTAGCGACGCGGGCACAGATACGCAGTATTTT.

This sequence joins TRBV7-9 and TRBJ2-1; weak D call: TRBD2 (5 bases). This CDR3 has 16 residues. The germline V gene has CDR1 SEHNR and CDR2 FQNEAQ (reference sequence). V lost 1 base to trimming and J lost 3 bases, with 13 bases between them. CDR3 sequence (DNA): TGTGCCAGCAGCTTAGGGGGTGAGGGCTTCTACAATGAGCAGTTCTTC. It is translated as CASSLGGEGFYNEQFF.

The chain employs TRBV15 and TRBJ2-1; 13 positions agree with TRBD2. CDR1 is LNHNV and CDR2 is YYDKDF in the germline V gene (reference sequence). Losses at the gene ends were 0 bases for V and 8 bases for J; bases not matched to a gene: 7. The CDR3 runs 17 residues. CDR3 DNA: TGTGCCACCAGCAGAGATCGACTAGCGGGAGGCATCCATGAGCAGTTCTTC. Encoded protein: CATSRDRLAGGIHEQFF.

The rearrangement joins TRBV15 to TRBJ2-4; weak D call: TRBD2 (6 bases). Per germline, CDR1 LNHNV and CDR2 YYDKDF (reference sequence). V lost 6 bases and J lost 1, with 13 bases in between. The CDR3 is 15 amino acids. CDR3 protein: CATSPGGPAKNIQYF. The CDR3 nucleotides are TGTGCCACCAGTCCCGGAGGGCCGGCCAAAAACATTCAGTACTTC. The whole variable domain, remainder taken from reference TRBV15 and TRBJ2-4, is DAMVIQNPRYQVTQFGKPVTLSCSQTLNHNVMYWYQQKSSQAPKLLFHYYDKDFNNEADTPDNFQSRRPNTSFCFLDIRSPGLGDTAMYLCATSPGGPAKNIQYFGAGTRLSVL.

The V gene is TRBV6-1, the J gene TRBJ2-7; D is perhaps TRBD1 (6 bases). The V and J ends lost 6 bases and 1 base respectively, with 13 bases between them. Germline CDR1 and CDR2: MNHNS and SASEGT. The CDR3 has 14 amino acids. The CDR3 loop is CASSLTGGSYEQYF. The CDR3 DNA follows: TGTGCCAGCAGCTTGACAGGCGGATCCTACGAGCAGTACTTC.

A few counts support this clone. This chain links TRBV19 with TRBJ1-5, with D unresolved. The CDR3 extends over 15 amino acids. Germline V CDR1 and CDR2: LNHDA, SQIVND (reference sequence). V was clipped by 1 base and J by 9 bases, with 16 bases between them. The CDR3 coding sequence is TGTGCCAGTAGTATAGCCTTGGGGAGGGAAGGGCCCCAGCATTTT. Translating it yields CASSIALGREGPQHF.

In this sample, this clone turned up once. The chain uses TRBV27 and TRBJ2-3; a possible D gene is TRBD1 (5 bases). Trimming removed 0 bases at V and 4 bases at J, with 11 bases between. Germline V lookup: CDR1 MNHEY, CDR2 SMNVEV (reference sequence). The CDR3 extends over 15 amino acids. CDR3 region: CASSLSPLGADTQYF. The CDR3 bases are TGTGCCAGCAGTTTATCGCCCCTAGGGGCAGATACGCAGTATTTT.

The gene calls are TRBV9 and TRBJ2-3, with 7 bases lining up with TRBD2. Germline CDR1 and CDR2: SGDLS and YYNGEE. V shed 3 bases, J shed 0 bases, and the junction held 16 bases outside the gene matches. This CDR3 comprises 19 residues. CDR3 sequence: CASSEPKEGGTASTDTQYF. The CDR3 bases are TGTGCCAGCAGCGAGCCGAAAGAGGGAGGGACCGCGAGCACAGATACGCAGTATTTT.

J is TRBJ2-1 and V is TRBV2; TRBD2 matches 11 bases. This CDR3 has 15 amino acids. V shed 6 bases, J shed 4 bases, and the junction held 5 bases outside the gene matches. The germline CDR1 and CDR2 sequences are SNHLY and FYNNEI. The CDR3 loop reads CASRAGTSGYNEQFF. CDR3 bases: TGTGCCAGCAGAGCCGGGACTAGCGGATACAATGAGCAGTTCTTC.

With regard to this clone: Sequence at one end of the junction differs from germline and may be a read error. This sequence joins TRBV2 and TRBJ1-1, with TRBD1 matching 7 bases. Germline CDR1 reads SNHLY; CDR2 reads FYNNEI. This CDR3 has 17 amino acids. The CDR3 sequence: CASSEEGDRALGTEAFF. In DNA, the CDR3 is TGTGCCAGCAGCGAAGAGGGGGACAGAGCCCTCGGCACTGAAGCTTTCTTT.

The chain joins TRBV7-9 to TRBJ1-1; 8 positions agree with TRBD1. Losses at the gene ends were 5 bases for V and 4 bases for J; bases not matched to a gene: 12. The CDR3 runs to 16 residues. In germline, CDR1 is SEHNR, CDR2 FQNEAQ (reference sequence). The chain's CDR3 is CASSAPLGTGATEAFF. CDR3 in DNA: TGTGCCAGCAGCGCCCCCCTGGGGACAGGAGCCACTGAAGCTTTCTTT.

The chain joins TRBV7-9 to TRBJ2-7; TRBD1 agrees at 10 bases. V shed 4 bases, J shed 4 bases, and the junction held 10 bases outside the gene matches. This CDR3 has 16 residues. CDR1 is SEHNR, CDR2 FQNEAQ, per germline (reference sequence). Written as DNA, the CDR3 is TGTGCCAGCAGCTCCGCCGGGACAGGGGATGGTTACGAGCAGTACTTC. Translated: CASSSAGTGDGYEQYF.

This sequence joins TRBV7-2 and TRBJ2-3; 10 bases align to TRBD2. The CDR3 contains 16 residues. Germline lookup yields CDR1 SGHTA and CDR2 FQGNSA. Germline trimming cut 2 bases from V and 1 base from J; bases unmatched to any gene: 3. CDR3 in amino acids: CASSLQAGGGTDTQYF. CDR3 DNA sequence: TGTGCCAGCAGCTTACAAGCGGGAGGGGGCACAGATACGCAGTATTTT.

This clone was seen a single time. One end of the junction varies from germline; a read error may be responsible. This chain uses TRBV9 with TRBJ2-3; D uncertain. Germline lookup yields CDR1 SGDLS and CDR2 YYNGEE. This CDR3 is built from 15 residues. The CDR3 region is CASSVLAVSRDTQYF. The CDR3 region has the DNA TGTGCCAGCAGCGTTTTAGCTGTAAGCAGAGATACGCAGTATTTT. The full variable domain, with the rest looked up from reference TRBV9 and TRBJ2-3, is DSGVTQTPKHLITATGQRVTLRCSPRSGDLSVYWYQQSLDQGLQFLIQYYNGEERAKGNILERFSAQQFPDLHSELNLSSLELGDSALYFCASSVLAVSRDTQYFGPGTRLTVL.

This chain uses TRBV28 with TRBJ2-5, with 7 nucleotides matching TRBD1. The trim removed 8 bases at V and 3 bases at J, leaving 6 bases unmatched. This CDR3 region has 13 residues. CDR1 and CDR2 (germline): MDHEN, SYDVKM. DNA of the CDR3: TGTGCCAGCGAAGGGGGCGCAGAAGAGACCCAGTACTTC. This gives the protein CASEGGAEETQYF.

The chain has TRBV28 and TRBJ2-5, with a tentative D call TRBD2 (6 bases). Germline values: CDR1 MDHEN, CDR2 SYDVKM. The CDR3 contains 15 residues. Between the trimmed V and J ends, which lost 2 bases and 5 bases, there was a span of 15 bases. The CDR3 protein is CASSLGGKRRETQYF. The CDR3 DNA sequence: TGTGCCAGCAGTTTAGGAGGGAAACGCAGGGAGACCCAGTACTTC.

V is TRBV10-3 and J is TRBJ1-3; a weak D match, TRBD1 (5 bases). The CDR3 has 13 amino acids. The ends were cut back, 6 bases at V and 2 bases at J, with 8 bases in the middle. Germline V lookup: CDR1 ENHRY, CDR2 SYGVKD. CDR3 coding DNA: TGTGCCATCAGAGGGGTGACTGGAAACACCATATATTTT. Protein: CAIRGVTGNTIYF.

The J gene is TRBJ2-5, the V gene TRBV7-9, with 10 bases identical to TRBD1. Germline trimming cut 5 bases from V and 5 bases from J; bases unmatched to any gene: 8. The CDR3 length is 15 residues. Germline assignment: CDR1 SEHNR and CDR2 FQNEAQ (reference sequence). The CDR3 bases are TGTGCCAGCAGCGTCGACAGGGGGCGCTTCGAGACCCAGTACTTC. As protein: CASSVDRGRFETQYF.

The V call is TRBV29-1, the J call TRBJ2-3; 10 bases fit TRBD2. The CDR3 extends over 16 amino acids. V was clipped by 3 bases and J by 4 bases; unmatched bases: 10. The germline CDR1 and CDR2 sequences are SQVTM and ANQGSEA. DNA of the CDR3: TGCAGCGTTGAGGGGGGGCTAGCGGGAGTTGCAGATACGCAGTATTTT. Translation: CSVEGGLAGVADTQYF.

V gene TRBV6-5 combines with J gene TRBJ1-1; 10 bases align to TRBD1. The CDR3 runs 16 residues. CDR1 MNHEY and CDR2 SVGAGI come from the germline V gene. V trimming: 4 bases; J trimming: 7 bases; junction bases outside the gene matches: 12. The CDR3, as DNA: TGTGCCAGCAGTTCTAGCGACAGGGGGCATGGTGGTGAAGCTTTCTTT. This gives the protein CASSSSDRGHGGEAFF.

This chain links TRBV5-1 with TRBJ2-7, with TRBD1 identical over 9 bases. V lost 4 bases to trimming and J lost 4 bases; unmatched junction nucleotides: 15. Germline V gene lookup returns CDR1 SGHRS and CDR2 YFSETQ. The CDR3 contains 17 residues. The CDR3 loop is CASSGKTSSGQGYEQYF. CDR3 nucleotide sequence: TGCGCCAGCAGCGGAAAGACTTCGTCGGGACAGGGATACGAGCAGTACTTC.

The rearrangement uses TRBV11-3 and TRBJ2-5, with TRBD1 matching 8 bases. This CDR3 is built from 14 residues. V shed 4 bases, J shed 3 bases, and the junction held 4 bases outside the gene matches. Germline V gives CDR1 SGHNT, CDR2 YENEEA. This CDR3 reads CASSYAGGEETQYF. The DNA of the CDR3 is TGTGCCAGCAGCTATGCAGGGGGCGAAGAGACCCAGTACTTC.

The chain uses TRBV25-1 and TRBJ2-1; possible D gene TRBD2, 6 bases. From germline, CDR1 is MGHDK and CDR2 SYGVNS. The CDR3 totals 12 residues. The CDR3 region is CAARGIYNEQFF. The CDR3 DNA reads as TGTGCTGCCCGGGGGATCTACAATGAGCAGTTCTTC.

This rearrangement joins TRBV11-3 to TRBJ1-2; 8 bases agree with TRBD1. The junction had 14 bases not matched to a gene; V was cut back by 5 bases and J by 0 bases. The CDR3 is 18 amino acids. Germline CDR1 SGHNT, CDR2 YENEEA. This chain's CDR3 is CASSLMTGAYQTNYGYTF. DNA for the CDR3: TGTGCCAGCAGCCTTATGACAGGGGCTTATCAAACTAACTATGGCTACACCTTC.

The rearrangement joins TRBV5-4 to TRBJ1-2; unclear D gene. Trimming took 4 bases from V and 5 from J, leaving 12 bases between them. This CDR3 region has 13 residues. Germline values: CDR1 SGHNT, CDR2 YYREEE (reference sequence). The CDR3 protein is CASSPGIGYGYTF. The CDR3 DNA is TGTGCCAGCAGCCCGGGGATCGGGTATGGCTACACCTTC.

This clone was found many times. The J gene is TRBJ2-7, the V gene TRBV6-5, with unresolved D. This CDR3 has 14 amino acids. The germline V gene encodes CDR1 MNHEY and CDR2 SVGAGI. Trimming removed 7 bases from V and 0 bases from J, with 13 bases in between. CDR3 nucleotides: TGTGCCAGCAACCCCAGGATGAGCTCCTACGAGCAGTACTTC. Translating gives CASNPRMSSYEQYF.

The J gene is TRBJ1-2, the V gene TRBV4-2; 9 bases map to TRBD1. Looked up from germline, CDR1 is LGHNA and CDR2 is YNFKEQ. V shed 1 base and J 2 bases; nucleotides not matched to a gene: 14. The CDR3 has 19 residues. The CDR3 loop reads CASSQGRTGVVRSNYGYTF. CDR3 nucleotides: TGTGCCAGCAGCCAAGGACGGACAGGGGTAGTTCGCTCGAACTATGGCTACACCTTC.